This record concerns one TCR beta chain sequence. No antigen is known for it. Base quality data are lacking; no much larger clone is found one base away. What this sample's time point label stands for: resected brain tissue, or blood drawn just prior to surgery. The surgery cases that showed the highest brain T cell transcript signatures were chosen for TCR beta chain sequencing of brain tissue, and of blood when it was available. Before surgery, the patients had been given at least one anti-epileptic drug. The TCR-sequenced patients were children whose drug-resistant epilepsy was caused by tuberous sclerosis complex, focal cortical dysplasia, Rasmussen encephalitis or hemimegalencephaly. Brain samples were frozen blocks of fresh involved resected tissue taken at epilepsy surgery. The Monarch genomic DNA purification kit was used to extract bulk genomic DNA from unsorted brain tissue and from whole blood.

The data originate from a study of brain T cells in children with intractable seizures (dated by TCRdb to the early 2020s). In the study overall: A NanoString immunology panel was first used to screen resected brain tissue from 40 to 55 pediatric epilepsy surgery cases for immune gene transcripts. Of the approximately twelve selected surgery cases, pre-surgery blood was also sequenced for eight, so four had brain tissue only.

The immunoSEQ assay was applied to genomic DNA to generate the TCR beta chain sequences. Under the source paper's analysis protocol: CDR3 sequences that did not begin with the conserved framework cysteine at position 104 were removed by hand. To get clonality, the normalized Shannon's Diversity Index was subtracted from one, giving values from 0 (maximal diversity) to 1 (oligoclonal). Chi-squared comparison-of-proportions tests assessed whether the same CDR3 differed in frequency between samples, such as brain versus blood. Public clonotypes were found through immuneACCESS searches, while the VDJdb browser was used to judge similarity to known antiviral clonotypes. The source is immuneACCESS, and TCRdb retained only in-frame sequences with V and J called. Part of the clones is not carried over; for the studies checked, unresolved V genes explain less than half of this, and the remainder is unexplained. V and J calls and clone size are those listed in that table; D and trimming were worked out from the DNA. The sample table lists approximately 9,000 clones, 69% of them with a count of one. Less than 20% of the sample belongs to the ten largest clones.

The CDR3 has 16 amino acids, counting the end cysteine and phenylalanine. The sequence is cut down to CDR3 DNA, 48 bases in frame from base 1. Per the germline V gene, MDHEN is the CDR1 and SYDVKM is the CDR2. Germline trimming: 4 bases from V, 2 bases from J; junction bases outside gene matches: 0. Study-level results and caveats: The patients' HCMV serostatus was not known, and viral specificity was inferred solely from CDR3 sequence similarity. Top 50 brain clonotypes included public and private clones; each case's most abundant public CDR3 closely resembled known HCMV, EBV or influenza A epitope-specific CDR3s. Because pre- and post-surgery blood were sequenced to different depths, clones absent from the pre-surgery sample may reflect undersampling.

The sequences come from resected brain tissue, collected at surgery. The sequence is built from TRBV28 and TRBJ2-1; 15 junctional bases match TRBD2. This clonotype was sampled from a girl aged 2-9 years with tuberous sclerosis and intractable seizures. The CDR3 loop reads CASSWTSGGAYNEQFF. The nucleotide sequence is TGTGCCAGCAGTTGGACTAGCGGGGGGGCCTACAATGAGCAGTTCTTC.